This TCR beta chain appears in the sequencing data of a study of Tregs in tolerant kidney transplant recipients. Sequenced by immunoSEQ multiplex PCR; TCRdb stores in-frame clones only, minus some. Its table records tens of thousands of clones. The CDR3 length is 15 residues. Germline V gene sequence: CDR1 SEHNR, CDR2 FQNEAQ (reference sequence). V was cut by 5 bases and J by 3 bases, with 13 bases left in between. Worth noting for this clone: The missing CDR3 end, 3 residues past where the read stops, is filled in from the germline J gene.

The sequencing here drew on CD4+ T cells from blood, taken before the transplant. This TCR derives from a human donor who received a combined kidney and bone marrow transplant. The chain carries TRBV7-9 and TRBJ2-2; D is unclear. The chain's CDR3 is CASSLDIHDTGELFF. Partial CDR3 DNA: TGTGCCAGCAGCCTCGACATACATGACACCGGGGAG.